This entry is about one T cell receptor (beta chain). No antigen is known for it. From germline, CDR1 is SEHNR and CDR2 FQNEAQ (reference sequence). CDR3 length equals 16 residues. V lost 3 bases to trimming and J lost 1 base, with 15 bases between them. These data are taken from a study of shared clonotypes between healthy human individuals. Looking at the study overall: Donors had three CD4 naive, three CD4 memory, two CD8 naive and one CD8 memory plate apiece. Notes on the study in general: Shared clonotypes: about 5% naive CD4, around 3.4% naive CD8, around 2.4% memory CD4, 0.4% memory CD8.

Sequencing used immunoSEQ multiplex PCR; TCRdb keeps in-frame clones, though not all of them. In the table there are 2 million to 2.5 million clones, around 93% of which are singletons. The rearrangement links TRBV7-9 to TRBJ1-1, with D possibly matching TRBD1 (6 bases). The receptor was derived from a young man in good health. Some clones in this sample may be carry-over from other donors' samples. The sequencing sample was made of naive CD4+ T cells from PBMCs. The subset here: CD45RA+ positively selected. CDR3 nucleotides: TGTGCCAGCAGCTTGGACGGGGGGCTGGCGAACACTGAAGCTTTCTTT. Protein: CASSLDGGLANTEAFF.